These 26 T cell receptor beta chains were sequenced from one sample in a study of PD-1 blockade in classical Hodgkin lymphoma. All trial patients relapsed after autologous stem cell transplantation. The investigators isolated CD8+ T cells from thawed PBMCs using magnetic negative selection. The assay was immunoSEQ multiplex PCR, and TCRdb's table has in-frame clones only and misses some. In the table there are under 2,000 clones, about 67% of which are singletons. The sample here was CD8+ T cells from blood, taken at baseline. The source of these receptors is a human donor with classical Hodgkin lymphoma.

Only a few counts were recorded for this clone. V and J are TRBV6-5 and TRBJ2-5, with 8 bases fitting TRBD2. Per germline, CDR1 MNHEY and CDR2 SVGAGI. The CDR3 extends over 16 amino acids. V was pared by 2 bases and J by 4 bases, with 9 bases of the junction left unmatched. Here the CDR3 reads CASSYGSGGSGETQYF. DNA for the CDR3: TGTGCCAGCAGTTACGGGTCGGGAGGGAGTGGAGAGACCCAGTACTTC.

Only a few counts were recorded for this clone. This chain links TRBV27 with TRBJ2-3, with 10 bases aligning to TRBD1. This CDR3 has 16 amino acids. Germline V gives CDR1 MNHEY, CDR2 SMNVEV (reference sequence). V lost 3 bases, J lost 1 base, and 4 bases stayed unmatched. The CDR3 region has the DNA TGTGCCAGCAGTTTCCCCGGGACAGGGGGCACAGATACGCAGTATTTT. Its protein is CASSFPGTGGTDTQYF.

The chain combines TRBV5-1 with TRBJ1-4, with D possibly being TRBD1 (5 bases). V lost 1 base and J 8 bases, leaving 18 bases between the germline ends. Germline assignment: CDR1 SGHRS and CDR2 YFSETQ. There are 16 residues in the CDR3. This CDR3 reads CASSLSRGEVREKLFF. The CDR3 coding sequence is TGCGCCAGCAGCTTGAGTCGGGGCGAGGTTCGGGAAAAACTGTTTTTT.

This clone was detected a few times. The CDR3 is CASSQNGLAFSESSTDTQYF. The CDR3 coding sequence is TGTGCCAGCAGCCAGAACGGACTAGCCTTCTCTGAGTCTAGCACAGATACGCAGTATTTT. J is TRBJ2-3 and V is TRBV4-2; 8 bases map to TRBD2. CDR1 is LGHNA, CDR2 YNFKEQ, per germline. CDR3 size: 20 residues. V dropped 3 bases and J dropped 0; count of bases not matched to a gene: 17.

CDR3 amino acids: CASSDSGANTGELFF. The CDR3 coding sequence is TGTGCCAGCAGTGATTCAGGCGCGAACACCGGGGAGCTGTTTTTT. V usage is TRBV2 and J usage is TRBJ2-2, with D unclear. The CDR3 runs 15 residues. The germline V gene has CDR1 SNHLY and CDR2 FYNNEI. Trimming removed 3 bases at V and 0 bases at J, with 8 bases between.

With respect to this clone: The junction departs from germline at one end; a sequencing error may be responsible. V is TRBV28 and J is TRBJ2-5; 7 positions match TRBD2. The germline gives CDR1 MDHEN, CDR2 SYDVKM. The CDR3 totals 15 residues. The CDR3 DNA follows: TGTGCCAGCAGCTTATCCTGGGGGGGTGCGGAGACCCAGTACTTC. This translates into CASSLSWGGAETQYF.

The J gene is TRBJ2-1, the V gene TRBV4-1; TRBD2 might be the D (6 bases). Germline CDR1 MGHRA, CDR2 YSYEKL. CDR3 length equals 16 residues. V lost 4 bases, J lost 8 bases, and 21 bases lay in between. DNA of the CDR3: TGCGCCAGCAGCCTAAGACCGGGACTGGGTAACGATGAGCAGTTCTTC. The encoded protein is CASSLRPGLGNDEQFF.

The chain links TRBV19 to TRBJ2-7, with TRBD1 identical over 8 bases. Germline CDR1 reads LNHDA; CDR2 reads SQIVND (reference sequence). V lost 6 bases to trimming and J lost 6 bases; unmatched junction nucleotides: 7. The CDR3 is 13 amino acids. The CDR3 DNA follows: TGTGCCAGTAGCCGGGACAGGTTTTCCGAGCAGTACTTC. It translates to CASSRDRFSEQYF.

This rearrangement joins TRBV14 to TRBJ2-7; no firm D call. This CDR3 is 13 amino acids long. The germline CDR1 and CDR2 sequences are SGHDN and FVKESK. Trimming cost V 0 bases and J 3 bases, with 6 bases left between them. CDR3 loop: CASSQDWRYEQYF. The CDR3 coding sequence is TGTGCCAGCAGCCAAGATTGGCGCTACGAGCAGTACTTC.

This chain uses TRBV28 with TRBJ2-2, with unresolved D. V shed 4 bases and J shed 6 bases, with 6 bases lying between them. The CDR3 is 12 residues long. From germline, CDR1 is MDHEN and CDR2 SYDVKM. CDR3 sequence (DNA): TGTGCCAGCAGTTCCACGCCCGGGGAGCTGTTTTTT. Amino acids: CASSSTPGELFF. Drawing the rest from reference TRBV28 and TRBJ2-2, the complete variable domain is DVKVTQSSRYLVKRTGEKVFLECVQDMDHENMFWYRQDPGLGLRLIYFSYDVKMKEKGDIPEGYSVSREKKERFSLILESASTNQTSMYLCASSSTPGELFFGEGSRLTVL.

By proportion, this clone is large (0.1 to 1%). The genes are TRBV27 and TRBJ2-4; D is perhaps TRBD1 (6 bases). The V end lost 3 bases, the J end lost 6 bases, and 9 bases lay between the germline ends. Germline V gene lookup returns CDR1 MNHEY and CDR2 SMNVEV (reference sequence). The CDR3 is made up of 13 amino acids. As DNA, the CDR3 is TGTGCCAGCAGTTTGGCCAGGGGAAACATTCAGTACTTC. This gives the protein CASSLARGNIQYF.

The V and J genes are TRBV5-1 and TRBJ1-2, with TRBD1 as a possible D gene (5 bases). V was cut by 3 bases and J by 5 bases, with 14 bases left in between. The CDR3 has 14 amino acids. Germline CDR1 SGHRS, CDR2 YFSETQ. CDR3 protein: CASSSEEDRYGYTF. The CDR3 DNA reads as TGCGCCAGCAGCTCAGAGGAAGACAGATATGGCTACACCTTC.

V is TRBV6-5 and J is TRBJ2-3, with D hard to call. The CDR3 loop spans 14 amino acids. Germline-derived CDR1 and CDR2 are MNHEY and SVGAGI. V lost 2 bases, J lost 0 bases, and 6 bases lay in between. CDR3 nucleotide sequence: TGTGCCAGCAGTTACGTTCTGAGCACAGATACGCAGTATTTT. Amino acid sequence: CASSYVLSTDTQYF.

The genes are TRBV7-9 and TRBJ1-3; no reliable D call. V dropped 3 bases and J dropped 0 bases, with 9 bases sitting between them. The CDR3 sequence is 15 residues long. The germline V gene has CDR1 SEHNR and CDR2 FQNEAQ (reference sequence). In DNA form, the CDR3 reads TGTGCCAGCAGCTTGAACGCTGTCTCTGGAAACACCATATATTTT. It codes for CASSLNAVSGNTIYF.

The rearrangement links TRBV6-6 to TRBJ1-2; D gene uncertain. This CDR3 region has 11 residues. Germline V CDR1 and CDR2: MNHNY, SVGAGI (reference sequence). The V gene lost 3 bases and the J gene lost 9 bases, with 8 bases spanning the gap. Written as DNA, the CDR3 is TGTGCCAGCAGTTATCAGGAAAGCTACACCTTC. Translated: CASSYQESYTF.

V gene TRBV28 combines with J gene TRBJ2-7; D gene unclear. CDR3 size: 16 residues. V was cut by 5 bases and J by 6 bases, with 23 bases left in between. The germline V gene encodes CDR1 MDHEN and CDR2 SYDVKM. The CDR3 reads CASSPPAGREFGEQYF. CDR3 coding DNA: TGTGCCAGCAGTCCACCCGCTGGTCGCGAGTTCGGCGAGCAGTACTTC.

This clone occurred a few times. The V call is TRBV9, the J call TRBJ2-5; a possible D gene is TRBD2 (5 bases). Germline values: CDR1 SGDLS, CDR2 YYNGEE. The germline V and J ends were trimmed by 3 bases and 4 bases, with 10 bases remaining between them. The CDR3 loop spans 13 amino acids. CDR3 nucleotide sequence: TGTGCCAGCAGCGCGTCCGGAGGAGAGACCCAGTACTTC. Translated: CASSASGGETQYF.

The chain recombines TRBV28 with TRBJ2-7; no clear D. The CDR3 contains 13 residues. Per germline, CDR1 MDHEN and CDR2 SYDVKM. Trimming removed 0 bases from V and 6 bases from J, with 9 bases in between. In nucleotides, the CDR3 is TGTGCCAGCAGTTTATGTTTCCCTTGCGAGCAGTACTTC. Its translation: CASSLCFPCEQYF.

CDR3 sequence: CASSLPKGGGKNEQFF. The CDR3 DNA follows: TGTGCCAGCAGTTTACCAAAGGGGGGAGGGAAGAATGAGCAGTTCTTC. The V gene is TRBV27, the J gene TRBJ2-1; tentatively, D is TRBD2 (7 bases). The CDR3 is 16 amino acids. V shed 2 bases and J shed 7 bases, with 18 bases lying between them. The germline gives CDR1 MNHEY, CDR2 SMNVEV (reference sequence).

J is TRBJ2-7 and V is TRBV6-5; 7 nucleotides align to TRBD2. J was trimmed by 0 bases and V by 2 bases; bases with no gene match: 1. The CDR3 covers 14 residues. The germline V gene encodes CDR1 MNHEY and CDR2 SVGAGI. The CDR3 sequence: CASSYREDSYEQYF. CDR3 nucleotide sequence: TGTGCCAGCAGTTACCGGGAGGACTCCTACGAGCAGTACTTC.

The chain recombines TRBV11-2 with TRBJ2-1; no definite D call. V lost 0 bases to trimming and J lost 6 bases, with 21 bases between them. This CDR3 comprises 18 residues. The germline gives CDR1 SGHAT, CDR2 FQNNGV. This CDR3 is CASSLDLRGFPPFNEQFF. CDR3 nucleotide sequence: TGTGCCAGCAGCTTAGATCTAAGAGGTTTTCCCCCCTTCAATGAGCAGTTCTTC.

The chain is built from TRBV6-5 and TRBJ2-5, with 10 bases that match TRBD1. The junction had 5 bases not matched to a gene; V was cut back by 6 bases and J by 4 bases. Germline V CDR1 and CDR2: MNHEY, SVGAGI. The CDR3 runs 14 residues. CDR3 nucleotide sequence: TGTGCCAGCAGACCTGGACAGGGGGGAGAGACCCAGTACTTC. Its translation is CASRPGQGGETQYF.

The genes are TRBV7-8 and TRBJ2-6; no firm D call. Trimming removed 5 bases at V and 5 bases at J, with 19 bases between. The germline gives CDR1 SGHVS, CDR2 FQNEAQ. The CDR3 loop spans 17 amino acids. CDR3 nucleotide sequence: TGTGCCAGCAGCCCTGCCTACCCACAAAGTCGGGCCAACGTCCTGACTTTC. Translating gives CASSPAYPQSRANVLTF.

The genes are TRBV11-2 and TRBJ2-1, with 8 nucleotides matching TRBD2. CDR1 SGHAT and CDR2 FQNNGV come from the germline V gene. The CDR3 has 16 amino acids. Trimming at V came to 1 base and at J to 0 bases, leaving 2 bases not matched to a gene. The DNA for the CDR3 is TGTGCCAGCAGCTTAGTAGCGGGGAGCTCCTACAATGAGCAGTTCTTC. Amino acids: CASSLVAGSSYNEQFF.

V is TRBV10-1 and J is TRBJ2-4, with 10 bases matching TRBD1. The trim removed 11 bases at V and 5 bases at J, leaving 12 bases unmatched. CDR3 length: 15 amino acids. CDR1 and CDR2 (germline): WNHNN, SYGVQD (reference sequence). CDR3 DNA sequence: TGCGCCGGGGACCCCGGGACAGGGGTCCAAAACATTCAGTACTTC. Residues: CAGDPGTGVQNIQYF.

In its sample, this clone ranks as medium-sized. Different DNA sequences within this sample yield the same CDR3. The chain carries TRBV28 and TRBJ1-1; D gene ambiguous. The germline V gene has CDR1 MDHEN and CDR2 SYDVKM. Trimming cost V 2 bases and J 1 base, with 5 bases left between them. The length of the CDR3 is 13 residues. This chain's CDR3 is CASSLRQNTEAFF. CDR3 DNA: TGTGCCAGCAGTTTAAGGCAGAACACTGAAGCTTTCTTT.